This is a list of T cell receptor beta chains from one sample in a study of shared clonotypes between healthy human individuals. Sequencing used immunoSEQ multiplex PCR; TCRdb keeps in-frame clones, though not all of them. The sample has fewer than 3 million clones, around 90% seen once. Material for sequencing was naive CD4+ T cells from PBMCs. These receptor sequences come from a man between 18 and 35 years old in good health. Some clones in this sample may be carry-over from other donors' samples. CDR3s include the opening cysteine and the closing phenylalanine or tryptophan. The order of the fields is J gene, D gene, clone size, V gene, CDR3 DNA, CDR3 protein. The D gene is left open where the match is weak. The size field is filled for only some rows; it gives once, few, many or a size class.

j_gene: TRBJ1-1; d_gene: -; abundance: -; v_gene: TRBV7-9; CDR3nt: TGTGCCAGCAGCGCACAGGGTACCGGGACTGAAGCTTTCTTT; CDR3aa: CASSAQGTGTEAFF
j_gene: TRBJ2-4; d_gene: -; abundance: -; v_gene: TRBV30; CDR3nt: TGTGCCTCCACGCTAGGGACCACTCAGTCCCAGCCGCTTGACATTCAGTACTTC; CDR3aa: CASTLGTTQSQPLDIQYF
j_gene: TRBJ1-2; d_gene: -; abundance: -; v_gene: TRBV28; CDR3nt: TGTGCCAGCACTACCAGGCTGGGTGGCTATGGCTACACCTTC; CDR3aa: CASTTRLGGYGYTF
j_gene: TRBJ2-2; d_gene: -; abundance: once; v_gene: TRBV27; CDR3nt: TGTGCCAGCAGTTCTACGCCCCGAGGCGGGGAAAACACCGGGGAGCTGTTTTTT; CDR3aa: CASSSTPRGGENTGELFF
j_gene: TRBJ1-5; d_gene: -; abundance: -; v_gene: TRBV5-1; CDR3nt: TGCGCCAGCAGGGCAGATCTCAATCAGCCCCAGCATTTT; CDR3aa: CASRADLNQPQHF
j_gene: TRBJ2-1; d_gene: TRBD2; abundance: -; v_gene: TRBV4-1; CDR3nt: TGCGCCAGCAGCGAACGGCGGGAGACCTCCTACAATGAGCAGTTCTTC; CDR3aa: CASSERRETSYNEQFF
j_gene: TRBJ2-3; d_gene: -; abundance: -; v_gene: TRBV6-5; CDR3nt: TGTGCCAGCAGCGACGGTCCAGATACGCAGTATTTT; CDR3aa: CASSDGPDTQYF
j_gene: TRBJ1-5; d_gene: -; abundance: few; v_gene: TRBV28; CDR3nt: TGTGCCAGCACCTCCCCAGGCGGGAGGGATCAGCCCCAGCATTTT; CDR3aa: CASTSPGGRDQPQHF
j_gene: TRBJ2-4; d_gene: -; abundance: -; v_gene: TRBV7-2; CDR3nt: TGTGCCAGCAGCTTAAGTCTGACCAGACGCATTCAGTACTTC; CDR3aa: CASSLSLTRRIQYF
j_gene: TRBJ2-1; d_gene: TRBD2; abundance: -; v_gene: TRBV7-2; CDR3nt: TGTGCCAGCAGCTTAACGGGAGGAACATACAATGAGCAGTTCTTC; CDR3aa: CASSLTGGTYNEQFF
j_gene: TRBJ1-5; d_gene: -; abundance: once; v_gene: TRBV6-1; CDR3nt: TGTGCCAGCAGTGAAGGGGGTGCGGGCAATCAGCCCCAGCATTTT; CDR3aa: CASSEGGAGNQPQHF
j_gene: TRBJ2-7; d_gene: -; abundance: -; v_gene: TRBV6-1; CDR3nt: TGTGCCAGCAGCGGTTATTGGCGGAGCTCCTACGAGCAGTACTTC; CDR3aa: CASSGYWRSSYEQYF
j_gene: TRBJ2-5; d_gene: -; abundance: -; v_gene: TRBV2; CDR3nt: TGTGCCAGCAAAATCTTCGAGCGGCAAGAGACCCAGTACTTC; CDR3aa: CASKIFERQETQYF
j_gene: TRBJ1-3; d_gene: -; abundance: -; v_gene: TRBV28; CDR3nt: TGTGCCAGCAGTTTTTCGGGGCACTCTGGAAACACCATATATTTT; CDR3aa: CASSFSGHSGNTIYF
j_gene: TRBJ2-3; d_gene: -; abundance: -; v_gene: TRBV5-1; CDR3nt: TGCGCCAGCAGCTTGGGAGGTAGGGGAGATACGCAGTATTTT; CDR3aa: CASSLGGRGDTQYF
j_gene: TRBJ2-3; d_gene: -; abundance: -; v_gene: TRBV5-4; CDR3nt: TGTGCCAGCAGCGGCCACCAAAGCACAGATACGCAGTATTTT; CDR3aa: CASSGHQSTDTQYF
j_gene: TRBJ2-5; d_gene: -; abundance: -; v_gene: TRBV11-2; CDR3nt: TGTGCCAGCAGCTTAGGGCAGGGGCGGGGGAGACCCCAGTACTTC; CDR3aa: CASSLGQGRGRPQYF
j_gene: TRBJ2-2; d_gene: -; abundance: -; v_gene: TRBV6-5; CDR3nt: TGTGCCAGCAGCCCCCGGCGGGACACCGGGGAGCTGTTTTTT; CDR3aa: CASSPRRDTGELFF
j_gene: TRBJ1-3; d_gene: -; abundance: -; v_gene: TRBV7-9; CDR3nt: TGTGCCAGCAGCTTATCAGGGGCCTCTGGAAACACCATATATTTT; CDR3aa: CASSLSGASGNTIYF
j_gene: TRBJ2-3; d_gene: -; abundance: -; v_gene: TRBV11-3; CDR3nt: TGTGCCAGCAGCCCGTGGGCCGGGGATACGCAGTATTTT; CDR3aa: CASSPWAGDTQYF
j_gene: TRBJ1-5; d_gene: -; abundance: -; v_gene: TRBV7-9; CDR3nt: TGTGCCAGCAGCCATGGGTATAGCAATCAGCCCCAGCATTTT; CDR3aa: CASSHGYSNQPQHF
j_gene: TRBJ2-5; d_gene: -; abundance: -; v_gene: TRBV7-2; CDR3nt: TGTGCCAGCAGCTTTCAGGTCCAAGAGACCCAGTACTTC; CDR3aa: CASSFQVQETQYF
j_gene: TRBJ2-7; d_gene: -; abundance: -; v_gene: TRBV18; CDR3nt: TGTGCCAGCTCACTGGCGATTGGGGAGCAGTACTTC; CDR3aa: CASSLAIGEQYF
j_gene: TRBJ2-1; d_gene: -; abundance: -; v_gene: TRBV28; CDR3nt: TGTGCCAGCAGTTTCTCTTTCGAGCAGTTCTTC; CDR3aa: CASSFSFEQFF
j_gene: TRBJ2-7; d_gene: TRBD2; abundance: -; v_gene: TRBV13; CDR3nt: TGTGCCAGCAGCCCTGCCGCAGGGCGGACTAGCGGGAACGAGCAGTACTTC; CDR3aa: CASSPAAGRTSGNEQYF
j_gene: TRBJ2-1; d_gene: TRBD1; abundance: -; v_gene: TRBV19; CDR3nt: TGTGCCAGTAGTACCCGACAGGGGGCGCGGGATGAGCAGTTCTTC; CDR3aa: CASSTRQGARDEQFF
j_gene: TRBJ2-5; d_gene: -; abundance: -; v_gene: TRBV13; CDR3nt: TGTGCCAGCAGCAAACTCACGGGAGCTCAAGAGACCCAGTACTTC; CDR3aa: CASSKLTGAQETQYF
j_gene: TRBJ2-5; d_gene: -; abundance: -; v_gene: TRBV5-1; CDR3nt: TGCGCCAGCAGCCCGTCGGGGTCCCCGGAGACCCAGTACTTC; CDR3aa: CASSPSGSPETQYF
j_gene: TRBJ2-7; d_gene: -; abundance: -; v_gene: TRBV20-1; CDR3nt: TGCAGTGCTAGAGTGAGTACAGAGCAGTACTTC; CDR3aa: CSARVSTEQYF
j_gene: TRBJ1-1; d_gene: -; abundance: -; v_gene: TRBV2; CDR3nt: TGTGCCAGCAGGGCAGAGCTGAACACTGAAGCTTTCTTT; CDR3aa: CASRAELNTEAFF
j_gene: TRBJ1-2; d_gene: -; abundance: -; v_gene: TRBV6-5; CDR3nt: TGTGCCAGTAGACAGGCAAGGAACTATGGCTACACCTTC; CDR3aa: CASRQARNYGYTF
j_gene: TRBJ2-1; d_gene: -; abundance: -; v_gene: TRBV7-6; CDR3nt: TGTGCCAGCAGCTTAGTCGGGCAGGGGGGCAATGAGCAGTTCTTC; CDR3aa: CASSLVGQGGNEQFF
j_gene: TRBJ2-7; d_gene: TRBD1; abundance: -; v_gene: TRBV19; CDR3nt: TGTGCCAGTAGTAGGGACAGGGGGCGGGAGCAGTACTTC; CDR3aa: CASSRDRGREQYF
j_gene: TRBJ1-1; d_gene: -; abundance: -; v_gene: TRBV28; CDR3nt: TGTGCCAGCAGTTTGTCTTTAAAACGGAACACTGAAGCTTTCTTT; CDR3aa: CASSLSLKRNTEAFF
j_gene: TRBJ1-2; d_gene: TRBD1; abundance: -; v_gene: TRBV6-6; CDR3nt: TGTGCCAGCAGTGGACGGGACAGAAGAAAACCCTATGGCTACACCTTC; CDR3aa: CASSGRDRRKPYGYTF
j_gene: TRBJ2-5; d_gene: -; abundance: -; v_gene: TRBV7-2; CDR3nt: TGTGCCAGCAGCTTAGAGGGGGGCTGGGAGACCCAGTACTTC; CDR3aa: CASSLEGGWETQYF
j_gene: TRBJ2-2; d_gene: TRBD2; abundance: -; v_gene: TRBV2; CDR3nt: TGTGCCAGCAGCGGCAGCGGGGGCACCGGGGAGCTGTTTTTT; CDR3aa: CASSGSGGTGELFF
j_gene: TRBJ2-7; d_gene: -; abundance: -; v_gene: TRBV28; CDR3nt: TGTGCCAGCAGGGGAGGACCCGGCAGGTACGAGCAGTACTTC; CDR3aa: CASRGGPGRYEQYF
j_gene: TRBJ1-4; d_gene: -; abundance: -; v_gene: TRBV25-1; CDR3nt: TGTGCCAGCAGTGACGGACGGAGGGCTGAAAAACTGTTTTTT; CDR3aa: CASSDGRRAEKLFF
j_gene: TRBJ2-7; d_gene: -; abundance: -; v_gene: TRBV11-2; CDR3nt: TGTGCCAGCAGCGCCATAACCGGGACTCCTCCCTACGAGCAGTACTTC; CDR3aa: CASSAITGTPPYEQYF
j_gene: TRBJ1-1; d_gene: -; abundance: -; v_gene: TRBV6-1; CDR3nt: TGTGCCAGCAATATGGACCATCTGGGGACTGAAGCTTTCTTT; CDR3aa: CASNMDHLGTEAFF
j_gene: TRBJ2-5; d_gene: TRBD1; abundance: -; v_gene: TRBV6-1; CDR3nt: TGTGCCAGCAGTCGGACCGGGACAGAAGAGACCCAGTACTTC; CDR3aa: CASSRTGTEETQYF
j_gene: TRBJ2-5; d_gene: TRBD1; abundance: once; v_gene: TRBV5-1; CDR3nt: TGCGCCAGCAGCGGAACGACAGGGAGCCAAGAGACCCAGTACTTC; CDR3aa: CASSGTTGSQETQYF
j_gene: TRBJ2-7; d_gene: -; abundance: -; v_gene: TRBV6-6; CDR3nt: TGTGCCAGCAGTTACTCGGCTAGCATCCTTTACGAGCAGTACTTC; CDR3aa: CASSYSASILYEQYF
j_gene: TRBJ2-3; d_gene: -; abundance: -; v_gene: TRBV11-2; CDR3nt: TGTGCCAGCAGCTTAGCAAGCCAATGGGGGGATACGCAGTATTTT; CDR3aa: CASSLASQWGDTQYF
j_gene: TRBJ2-5; d_gene: TRBD1; abundance: -; v_gene: TRBV7-9; CDR3nt: TGTGCCAGCAGCTTAGGCGACAGGGGTTTTCAGGAGACCCAGTACTTC; CDR3aa: CASSLGDRGFQETQYF
j_gene: TRBJ2-7; d_gene: -; abundance: -; v_gene: TRBV25-1; CDR3nt: TGTGCCAGCAGTGAACTTGGAGGTACCTACGAGCAGTACTTC; CDR3aa: CASSELGGTYEQYF
j_gene: TRBJ1-5; d_gene: -; abundance: once; v_gene: TRBV7-2; CDR3nt: TGTGCCAGCAGCTTAATCAGTCAGCCCCAGCATTTT; CDR3aa: CASSLISQPQHF
j_gene: TRBJ2-3; d_gene: -; abundance: -; v_gene: TRBV5-1; CDR3nt: TGCGCCAGCAGCTTGCTAGTGGGGGGCACAGATACGCAGTATTTT; CDR3aa: CASSLLVGGTDTQYF
j_gene: TRBJ2-7; d_gene: -; abundance: -; v_gene: TRBV5-1; CDR3nt: TGCGCCAGCAGCTCCACCGGCCCGGGCATCTCCGACGAGCAGTACTTC; CDR3aa: CASSSTGPGISDEQYF
j_gene: TRBJ2-1; d_gene: TRBD2; abundance: -; v_gene: TRBV5-1; CDR3nt: TGCGCCAGCAGCCGGTATCCGGGCACCCCAGGGACTAGCGGGAGGACCTACAATGAGCAGTTCTTC; CDR3aa: CASSRYPGTPGTSGRTYNEQFF
j_gene: TRBJ1-2; d_gene: -; abundance: -; v_gene: TRBV28; CDR3nt: TGTGCCAGCAGTCCCCACCACCGGGACACCCCCTCGGACTATGGCTACACCTTC; CDR3aa: CASSPHHRDTPSDYGYTF
j_gene: TRBJ2-4; d_gene: -; abundance: -; v_gene: TRBV11-1; CDR3nt: TGTGCCAGCAGCTTAGCCAGGGGCTCGGGCAAAAACATTCAGTACTTC; CDR3aa: CASSLARGSGKNIQYF
j_gene: TRBJ1-5; d_gene: -; abundance: -; v_gene: TRBV5-8; CDR3nt: TGTGCCAGCAGCTTGGGTACAGCCCCAGGGAGCAATCAGCCCCAGCATTTT; CDR3aa: CASSLGTAPGSNQPQHF
j_gene: TRBJ2-7; d_gene: TRBD2; abundance: -; v_gene: TRBV7-3; CDR3nt: TGTGCCAGCAGCATACGACTAGCGGGAGCAACATCCCCCCTGGAGCAGTACTTC; CDR3aa: CASSIRLAGATSPLEQYF